This TCR beta chain was sequenced during a study of human T cells and chemical hapten exposure. Across the study: Reading of the patch tests, which applied 0.01% DPC to the upper back, occurred at 6 days.

The CDR3 extends over 16 amino acids. Germline assignment: CDR1 MGHRA and CDR2 YSYEKL. V lost 3 bases and J lost 3; bases outside the gene matches: 10. Described time point: patch test 2, 6 weeks after DPC sensitization. Treatment of the sample: therapeutic diphenylcyclopropenone sensitization with weekly scalp DPC. A single record per CDR3 protein comes from TCRdb applying MiXCR to the RACE reads. Here the sample spans tens of thousands of distinct CDR3 sequences, around 8.8% being singletons. The rearrangement links TRBV4-1 to TRBJ2-7, with TRBD2 matching 8 bases. This receptor was taken from a woman in her 50s with alopecia areata. Some clones in this sample may be carry-over from other donors' samples. The specimen comprised whole blood, sampled in connection with sensitization to the hapten diphenylcyclopropenone (DPC). This CDR3 reads CASSHPGERGFYEQYF. CDR3 nucleotide sequence: TGCGCCAGCAGCCATCCAGGGGAGCGGGGGTTCTACGAGCAGTACTTC.